Detailed here is one T cell receptor (beta chain). Seattle enrolled patients during active infection and tracked them longitudinally. The data belong to a study of blood T cell repertoires in COVID-19. For the study at large: T cells, B-cell-depleted T cells, or PBMCs supplied cDNA or gDNA.

The table came from immunoSEQ multiplex PCR; TCRdb's copy has only in-frame clones and leaves some out. The sample comprises 150,000 to 180,000 clones, around 85% of which are singletons, and 0.6% to 0.7% rests with the top ten. J gave up 15 bases and V 2 bases, and 9 bases lay outside the gene matches. CDR3 length: 14 residues. CDR1 is SGHTA, CDR2 FQGNSA, per germline. The chain uses TRBV7-2 and TRBJ1-4, with 10 bases that match TRBD1. The receptor was derived from a man between 60 and 70 years old with COVID-19, enrolled during active disease. Material for sequencing was peripheral blood. The CDR3 DNA reads as TGTGCCAGCAGCTTATCTCGGGGGGACAGGGGTTTGTTTTTT. Protein: CASSLSRGDRGLFF.